One sample yielded the 16 T cell receptor beta chains listed below, sequenced in a study of tumor and adjacent non-tumor tissue in lung cancer. TCRbeta libraries were built with three rounds of nested PCR, modified from ARM-PCR. TCRdb re-derived calls from the multiplex PCR reads in MiXCR, one entry per CDR3 protein. The data contain 80,000 to 100,000 distinct CDR3 sequences, roughly 78% of them singletons. RNA was extracted from bulk tissue without any cell sorting. Distant lung tissue was collected more than 3 cm away from the tumor edge. Sequencing was carried out using distant non-tumor lung tissue. The receptors originated from a man in his 60s with small cell lung cancer.

In regard to this clonotype: The conserved closing phenylalanine or tryptophan is absent in this CDR3, likely reflecting a read error. This chain connects TRBV12-3 or TRBV12-4 to TRBJ2-5; TRBD2 matches 9 bases. The CDR3 sequence is 15 residues long. This CDR3 is CASNPYSGGQGTQYL. The CDR3 bases are TGTGCCAGCAATCCCTATAGCGGGGGACAAGGGACCCAGTACTTA.

V and J are TRBV28 and TRBJ1-5; D perhaps matches TRBD1 (6 bases). The length of the CDR3 is 14 residues. CDR1 and CDR2 from the germline V gene are MDHEN and SYDVKM. Trimming left V 7 bases short and J 7 bases short, with 17 bases between. The CDR3 nucleotides are TGTGCCAGCACCCCTAGGGGGGGGGGACAGCCCCAGCATTTT. Its translation is CASTPRGGGQPQHF.

About this clonotype: Germline is not matched at one junction end, which may reflect a read error. Written as DNA, the CDR3 is TGTACCAGCAGCTTGTCATTGAACACTGAAGCTTTCTTT. Translating it yields CTSSLSLNTEAFF. This chain uses TRBV5-5 with TRBJ1-1; D not resolved. CDR1 is SGHKS, CDR2 YYEKEE, per germline (reference sequence). This CDR3 region has 13 residues.

With respect to this clonotype: One end of the junction does not line up with germline, which may come from a read error. The rearrangement joins TRBV6-1 to TRBJ2-7, with D maybe TRBD1 (6 bases). The CDR3 runs 15 residues. Per the germline V gene, CDR1 is MNHNS and CDR2 is SASEGT. Here the CDR3 DNA reads TGTGCCAGCAGTTCAGGGGCCTCGAGCTCCTACGAGCAGCGCTTC. Translation gives CASSSGASSSYEQRF.

About this clonotype: Relative to the germline gene, one junction end is altered; a read error may explain this. The chain carries TRBV29-1 and TRBJ2-2; 7 positions agree with TRBD2. CDR1 SQVTM and CDR2 ANQGSEA come from the germline V gene. The CDR3 covers 13 residues. The chain's CDR3 is CSLDGGNTGMLFF. The CDR3 DNA follows: TGCAGCCTTGACGGGGGGAACACCGGGATGCTGTTTTTT.

A word on this clonotype: The junction departs from germline at one end; a sequencing error may be responsible. The chain links TRBV5-6 to TRBJ1-1, with 7 bases aligning to TRBD1. Germline V gene data show CDR1 as SGHDT and CDR2 as YYEEEE. This CDR3 is built from 16 residues. CDR3 DNA sequence: TGTGCTAGCAGCTTGGCCACCGGGACAGCTAACACTGAAGCTTTCTTT. Protein sequence: CASSLATGTANTEAFF.

Concerning this clonotype: A junction end diverges from the germline sequence, so it may reflect a read error. The chain carries TRBV13 and TRBJ1-6, with unresolved D. The CDR3 consists of 17 residues. Per the germline V gene, CDR1 is PRHDT and CDR2 is FYEKMQ (reference sequence). CDR3 nucleotide sequence: TGTACCAGCAGCCAAAACGGTGGAAGCTCCTATAATTCACCCCTCCACTTT. This sequence encodes CTSSQNGGSSYNSPLHF.

On this clonotype: Germline is not matched at one junction end, which may reflect a read error. This chain uses TRBV6-5 with TRBJ2-1, with D perhaps matching TRBD2 (8 bases). The CDR3 runs to 17 residues. CDR1 and CDR2 (germline): MNHEY, SVGAGI. This chain's CDR3 is CGSSYSIWGLGGNGQFF. In nucleotides, the CDR3 is TGTGGCAGCAGTTACTCGATCTGGGGACTAGGGGGCAATGGGCAGTTCTTC.

About this clonotype itself: An end of the junction does not agree with germline; a read error may underlie this. This chain uses TRBV12-3 or TRBV12-4 with TRBJ2-1, with TRBD1 as a possible D gene (6 bases). This CDR3 is built from 14 residues. CDR3 sequence: CSSSSWTDHNEQFF. In nucleotides, the CDR3 is TGTTCCAGCAGTTCCTGGACAGATCACAATGAGCAGTTCTTC.

For this clonotype: The conserved final phenylalanine or tryptophan is absent from the CDR3, which likely points to a read error. The gene calls are TRBV29-1 and TRBJ2-5; D possibly corresponds to TRBD1 (5 bases). The CDR3 runs to 11 residues. Germline lookup yields CDR1 SQVTM and CDR2 ANQGSEA. In nucleotides, the CDR3 is TGCAACGTACAGGTCCAAGAGACCCAGTACTCC. It encodes CNVQVQETQYS.

This chain's CDR3 is CARSLDHGVYEQYV. The CDR3 coding sequence is TGTGCCAGAAGCTTAGATCATGGAGTCTACGAGCAGTACGTC. V is TRBV11-2 and J is TRBJ2-7; the D is unclear. Germline values: CDR1 SGHAT, CDR2 FQNNGV. CDR3 length: 14 residues.

About this clonotype itself: It is likely a read error, because the conserved phenylalanine at the end of the CDR3 is missing. The rearrangement joins TRBV6-5 to TRBJ2-7; TRBD2 might be the D (6 bases). This CDR3 region has 14 residues. V was shortened by 5 bases and J by 5 bases, with 16 bases between the two germline ends. Germline assignment: CDR1 MNHEY and CDR2 SVGAGI. The CDR3 sequence is CASSPGTGRNEQYY. CDR3 bases: TGTGCCAGCAGTCCCGGGACGGGGAGGAACGAGCAGTACTAC.

Points on this clonotype: Because it lacks the conserved phenylalanine or tryptophan at the end, this CDR3 is likely a read error. This chain connects TRBV10-3 to TRBJ1-1, with D hard to call. The germline V and J ends were trimmed by 1 base and 5 bases, with 11 bases remaining between them. The CDR3 spans 14 residues. Germline CDR1 ENHRY, CDR2 SYGVKD. DNA for the CDR3: TGTGCCATCAGTGAGTGGTCCGGCGGTACTGAAGCTTTCCTT. Protein product: CAISEWSGGTEAFL.

This clonotype was recorded only once. A junction boundary mismatches the germline segment, possibly from a read error. The chain is built from TRBV5-5 and TRBJ2-3; 11 positions match TRBD2. In germline, CDR1 is SGHKS, CDR2 YYEKEE (reference sequence). CDR3 length equals 16 residues. The CDR3 region is CTSSLELAGGRETQYF. The CDR3, as DNA: TGTACCAGCAGCTTGGAGCTAGCGGGAGGTCGGGAAACGCAGTATTTT. The full variable domain, its missing parts supplied by reference TRBV5-5 and TRBJ2-3, is DAGVTQSPTHLIKTRGQQVTLRCSPISGHKSVSWYQQVLGQGPQFIFQYYEKEERGRGNFPDRFSARQFPNYSSELNVNALLLGDSALYLCTSSLELAGGRETQYFGPGTRLTVL.

To note about this clonotype: The junction shows a germline mismatch at one end, possibly a read error. The rearrangement joins TRBV11-3 to TRBJ2-3; a possible D gene is TRBD2 (5 bases). Germline CDR1 is SGHNT and CDR2 is YENEEA. This CDR3 comprises 17 residues. The chain's CDR3 is CASSGTESGSPTVTQYF. The DNA for the CDR3 is TGTGCAAGCAGCGGAACAGAGAGCGGTTCCCCCACGGTTACGCAGTATTTT.

Turning to this clonotype: At one end, the junction sequence differs from germline, possibly due to a read error. This sequence joins TRBV24-1 and TRBJ2-5; 8 nucleotides line up with TRBD1. Germline lookup yields CDR1 KGHDR and CDR2 SFDVKD. This CDR3 contains 15 residues. The CDR3 protein is CATSDVGQGGETQYF. DNA of the CDR3: TGTGCCACCAGTGATGTCGGACAGGGCGGGGAGACCCAATACTTC.